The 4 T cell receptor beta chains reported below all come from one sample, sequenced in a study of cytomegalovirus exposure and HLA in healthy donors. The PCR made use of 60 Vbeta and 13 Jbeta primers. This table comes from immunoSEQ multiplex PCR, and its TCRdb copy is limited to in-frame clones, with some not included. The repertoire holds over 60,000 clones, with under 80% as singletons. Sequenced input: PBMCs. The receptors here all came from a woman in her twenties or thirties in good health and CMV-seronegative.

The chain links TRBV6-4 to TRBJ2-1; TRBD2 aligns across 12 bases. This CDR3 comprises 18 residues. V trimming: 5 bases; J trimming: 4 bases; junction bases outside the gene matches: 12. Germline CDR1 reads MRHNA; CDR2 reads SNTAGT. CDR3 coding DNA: TGTGCCAGCAGTCTTTCCGGACTAGCGGGATCGGATTACAATGAGCAGTTCTTC. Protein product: CASSLSGLAGSDYNEQFF.

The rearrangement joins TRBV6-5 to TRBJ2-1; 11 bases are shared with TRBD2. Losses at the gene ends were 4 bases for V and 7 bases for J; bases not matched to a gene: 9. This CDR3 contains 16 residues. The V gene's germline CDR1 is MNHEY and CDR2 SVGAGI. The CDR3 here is CASSSLAGVVYNEQFF. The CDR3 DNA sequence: TGTGCCAGCAGTTCACTAGCGGGAGTTGTTTATAATGAGCAGTTCTTC.

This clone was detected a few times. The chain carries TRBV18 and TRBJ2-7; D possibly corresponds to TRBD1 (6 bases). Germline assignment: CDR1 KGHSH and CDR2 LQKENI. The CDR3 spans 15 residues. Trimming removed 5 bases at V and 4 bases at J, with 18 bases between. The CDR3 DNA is TGTGCCAGCTCAGGACAGTCTACACTTCTTTACGAGCAGTACTTC. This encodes CASSGQSTLLYEQYF.

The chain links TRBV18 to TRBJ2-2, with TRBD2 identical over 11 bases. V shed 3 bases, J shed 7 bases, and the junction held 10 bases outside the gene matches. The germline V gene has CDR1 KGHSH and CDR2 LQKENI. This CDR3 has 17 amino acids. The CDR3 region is CASSPDISGRAVGELFF. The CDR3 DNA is TGTGCCAGCTCACCCGACATTAGCGGGAGGGCCGTCGGGGAGCTGTTTTTT.